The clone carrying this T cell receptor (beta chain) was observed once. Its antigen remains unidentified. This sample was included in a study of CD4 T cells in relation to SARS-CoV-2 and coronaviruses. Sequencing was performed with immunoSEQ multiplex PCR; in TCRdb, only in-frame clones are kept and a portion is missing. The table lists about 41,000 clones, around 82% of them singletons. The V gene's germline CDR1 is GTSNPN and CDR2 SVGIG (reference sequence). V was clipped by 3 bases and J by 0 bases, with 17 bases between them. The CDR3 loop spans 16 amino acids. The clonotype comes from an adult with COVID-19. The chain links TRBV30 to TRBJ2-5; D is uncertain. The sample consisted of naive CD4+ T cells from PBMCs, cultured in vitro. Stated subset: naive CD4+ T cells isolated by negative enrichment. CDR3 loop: CAWRTPRASNQETQYF. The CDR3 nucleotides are TGTGCCTGGAGGACACCCCGGGCCAGCAACCAAGAGACCCAGTACTTC.